One sample yielded the 11 T cell receptor beta chains listed below, sequenced in a study of T cell responses to AZD1222 COVID-19 vaccine. TCRdb's table, derived via immunoSEQ multiplex PCR, lists solely in-frame clones and lacks some. The sample yields some 80,000 clones, approximately 91% seen once. The source was peripheral blood, collected on day 0 of AZD1222 vaccination. The source is an adult in good health.

This clone occurred once. Other DNA variants within this sample encode the same CDR3. The rearrangement links TRBV24-1 to TRBJ1-3; D may be TRBD1 (6 bases). Germline CDR1 KGHDR, CDR2 SFDVKD. Trimming shortened V by 10 bases and J by 0 bases, and 9 bases separated the two germline ends. The CDR3 has 13 amino acids. The CDR3 spells CATTDSSGNTIYF. As DNA, the CDR3 is TGTGCCACAACGGACAGCTCTGGAAACACCATATATTTT.

This clone was detected a few times. V usage is TRBV3-1 (or the pseudogene TRBV3-2) and J usage is TRBJ2-2; D might be TRBD1 (5 bases). CDR1 is LGHDT, CDR2 YNNKEL, per germline (reference sequence). Trimming removed 2 bases at V and 4 bases at J, with 5 bases between. The CDR3 has 13 residues. CDR3 in amino acids: CASSQRGTGELFF. CDR3 DNA sequence: TGTGCCAGCAGCCAAAGGGGCACCGGGGAGCTGTTTTTT.

The gene calls are TRBV5-1 and TRBJ2-7; 7 bases align to TRBD1. Germline V lookup: CDR1 SGHRS, CDR2 YFSETQ. Trimming removed 0 bases from V and 1 base from J; junction bases left unmatched: 4. The CDR3 spans 15 residues. As DNA, the CDR3 is TGCGCCAGCAGCTTGGGAGGGACAGCTTCCTACGAGCAGTACTTC. It translates to CASSLGGTASYEQYF.

The chain links TRBV3-1 (or the pseudogene TRBV3-2) to TRBJ1-4; a possible D gene is TRBD1 (6 bases). Trimming shortened V by 4 bases and J by 8 bases, and 17 bases separated the two germline ends. Germline CDR1 and CDR2: LGHDT and YNNKEL (reference sequence). The CDR3 has 15 amino acids. DNA for the CDR3: TGTGCCAGCAGCCCCGGAGGGGGGGAGAGGGAAAAACTGTTTTTT. It encodes CASSPGGGEREKLFF.

This chain uses TRBV6-1 with TRBJ1-3, with 8 nucleotides matching TRBD1. V dropped 4 bases and J dropped 3; count of bases not matched to a gene: 8. CDR1 is MNHNS and CDR2 is SASEGT in the germline V gene. CDR3 length: 16 residues. CDR3 region: CASSVMTGDGGNTIYF. Here the CDR3 DNA reads TGTGCCAGCAGTGTAATGACAGGGGATGGTGGAAACACCATATATTTT.

This sequence joins TRBV29-1 and TRBJ2-3; D remains ambiguous. Trimming removed 1 base at V and 14 bases at J, with 4 bases between. The CDR3 covers 8 residues. Germline CDR1 and CDR2: SQVTM and ANQGSEA. The CDR3 sequence is CSVEGGYF. Written as DNA, the CDR3 is TGCAGCGTTGAAGGGGGGTATTTT.

This clone turned up a few times. In DNA form, the CDR3 reads TGTGCCAGTAGTACGCTGGGACGGCACAATCAGCCCCAGCATTTT. Its protein is CASSTLGRHNQPQHF. V usage is TRBV19 and J usage is TRBJ1-5; D may be TRBD1 (5 bases). The CDR3 is made up of 15 amino acids. Trimming removed 4 bases at V and 3 bases at J, with 13 bases between. CDR1 and CDR2 from the germline V gene are LNHDA and SQIVND (reference sequence).

The chain is built from TRBV18 and TRBJ1-5; tentative D call: TRBD1 (5 bases). Trimming left V 3 bases short and J 2 bases short, with 14 bases between. The germline V gene has CDR1 KGHSH and CDR2 LQKENI. This CDR3 is built from 16 residues. The CDR3 nucleotides are TGTGCCAGCTCACCGGCCGGGGGGGATGGCAATCAGCCCCAGCATTTT. It translates to CASSPAGGDGNQPQHF.

J is TRBJ1-5 and V is TRBV19; unclear D gene. Germline lookup yields CDR1 LNHDA and CDR2 SQIVND (reference sequence). The CDR3 loop spans 15 amino acids. V lost 5 bases and J 0 bases, leaving 11 bases between the germline ends. In DNA form, the CDR3 reads TGTGCCAGTAGTCTAGCCGGTTATAGCAATCAGCCCCAGCATTTT. Translating gives CASSLAGYSNQPQHF. The full variable domain, its missing parts supplied by reference TRBV19 and TRBJ1-5, is DGGITQSPKYLFRKEGQNVTLSCEQNLNHDAMYWYRQDPGQGLRLIYYSQIVNDFQKGDIAEGYSVSREKKESFPLTVTSAQKNPTAFYLCASSLAGYSNQPQHFGDGTRLSIL.

The V and J genes are TRBV7-3 and TRBJ2-7, with a weak D call TRBD1 (5 bases). The germline gives CDR1 SGHTA, CDR2 FQGTGA. Trimming cost V 3 bases and J 1 base, with 13 bases left between them. CDR3 length: 15 residues. DNA for the CDR3: TGTGCCAGCAGCTTGGGTCCAGGGAATTCCTACGAGCAGTACTTC. It yields the protein CASSLGPGNSYEQYF.

This sequence joins TRBV2 and TRBJ1-1, with a weak D call TRBD1 (6 bases). Trimming pared 10 bases from V and 1 base from J, leaving 7 bases between. This CDR3 is built from 11 residues. The germline CDR1 and CDR2 sequences are SNHLY and FYNNEI. CDR3 sequence (DNA): TGTGCCATGACAGGGAACACTGAAGCTTTCTTT. Translating it yields CAMTGNTEAFF.